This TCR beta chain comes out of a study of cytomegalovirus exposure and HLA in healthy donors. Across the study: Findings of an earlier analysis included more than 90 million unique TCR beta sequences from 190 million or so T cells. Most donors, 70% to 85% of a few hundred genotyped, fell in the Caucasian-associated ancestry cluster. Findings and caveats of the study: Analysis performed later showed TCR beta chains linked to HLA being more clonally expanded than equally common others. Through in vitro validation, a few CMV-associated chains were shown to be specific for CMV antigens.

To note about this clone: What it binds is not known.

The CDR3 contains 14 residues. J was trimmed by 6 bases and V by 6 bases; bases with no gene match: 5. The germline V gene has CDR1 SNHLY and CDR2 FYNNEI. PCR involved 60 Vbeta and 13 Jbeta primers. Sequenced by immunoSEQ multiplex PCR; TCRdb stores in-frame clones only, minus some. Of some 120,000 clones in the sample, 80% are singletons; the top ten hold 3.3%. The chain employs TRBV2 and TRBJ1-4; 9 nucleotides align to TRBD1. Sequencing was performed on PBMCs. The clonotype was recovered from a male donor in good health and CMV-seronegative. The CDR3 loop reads CASRLTGGDEKLFF. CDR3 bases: TGTGCCAGCAGATTGACAGGGGGGGATGAAAAACTGTTTTTT.